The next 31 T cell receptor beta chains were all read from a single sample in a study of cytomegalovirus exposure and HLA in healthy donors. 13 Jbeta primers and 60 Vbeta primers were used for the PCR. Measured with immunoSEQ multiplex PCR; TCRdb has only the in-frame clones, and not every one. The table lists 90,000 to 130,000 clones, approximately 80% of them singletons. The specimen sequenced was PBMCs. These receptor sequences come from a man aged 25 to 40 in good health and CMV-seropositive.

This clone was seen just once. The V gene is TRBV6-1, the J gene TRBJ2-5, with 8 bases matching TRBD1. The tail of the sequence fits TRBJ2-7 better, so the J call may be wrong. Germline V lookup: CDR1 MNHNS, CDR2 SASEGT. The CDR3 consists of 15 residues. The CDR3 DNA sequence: TGTGCCAGCAGTGAAGTTACAGGGGGTTCCTACGAGCAGTACTTC. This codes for CASSEVTGGSYEQYF.

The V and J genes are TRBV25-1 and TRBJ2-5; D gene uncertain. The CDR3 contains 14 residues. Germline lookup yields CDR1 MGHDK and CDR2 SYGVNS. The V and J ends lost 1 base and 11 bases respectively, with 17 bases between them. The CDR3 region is CASSEWVGLEEQYF. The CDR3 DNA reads TGTGCCAGCAGTGAATGGGTAGGCCTAGAGGAGCAGTACTTC. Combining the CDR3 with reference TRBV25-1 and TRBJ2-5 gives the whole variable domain EADIYQTPRYLVIGTGKKITLECSQTMGHDKMYWYQQDPGMELHLIHYSYGVNSTEKGDLSSESTVSRIRTEHFPLTLESARPSHTSQYLCASSEWVGLEEQYFGPGTRLLVL.

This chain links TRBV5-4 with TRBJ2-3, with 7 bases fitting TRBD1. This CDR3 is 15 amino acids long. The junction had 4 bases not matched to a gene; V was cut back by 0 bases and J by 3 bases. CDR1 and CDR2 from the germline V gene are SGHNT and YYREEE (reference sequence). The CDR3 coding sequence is TGTGCCAGCAGCTTGGCCGCAGGGGGTACAGATACGCAGTATTTT. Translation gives CASSLAAGGTDTQYF.

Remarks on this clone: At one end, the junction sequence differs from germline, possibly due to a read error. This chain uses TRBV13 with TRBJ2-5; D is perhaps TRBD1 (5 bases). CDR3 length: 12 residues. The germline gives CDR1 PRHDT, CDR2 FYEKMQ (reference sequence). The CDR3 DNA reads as TGTGCCAGCAGTTTAGACAGAGAGACCCAGTACTTC. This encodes CASSLDRETQYF.

The CDR3 region is CASSEGIGRTLGAFF. CDR3 nucleotides: TGTGCCAGCAGTGAAGGAATCGGACGGACTCTAGGAGCTTTCTTT. The gene calls are TRBV25-1 and TRBJ1-1; D unclear. From germline, CDR1 is MGHDK and CDR2 SYGVNS. The CDR3 runs 15 residues. V lost 2 bases and J 10 bases, leaving 20 bases between the germline ends.

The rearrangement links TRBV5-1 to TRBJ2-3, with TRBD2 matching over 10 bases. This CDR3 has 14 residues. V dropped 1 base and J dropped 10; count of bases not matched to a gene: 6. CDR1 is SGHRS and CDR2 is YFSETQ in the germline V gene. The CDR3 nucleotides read TGCGCCAGCAGCTTGAATAGCGGGGGGTCGGCGCAGTATTTT. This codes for CASSLNSGGSAQYF.

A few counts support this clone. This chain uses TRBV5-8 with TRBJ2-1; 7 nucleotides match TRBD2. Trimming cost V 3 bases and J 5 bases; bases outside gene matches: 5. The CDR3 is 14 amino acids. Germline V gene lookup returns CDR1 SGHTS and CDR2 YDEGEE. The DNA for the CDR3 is TGTGCCAGCAGCTCCCGGGACTACAACAATGAGCAGTTCTTC. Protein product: CASSSRDYNNEQFF.

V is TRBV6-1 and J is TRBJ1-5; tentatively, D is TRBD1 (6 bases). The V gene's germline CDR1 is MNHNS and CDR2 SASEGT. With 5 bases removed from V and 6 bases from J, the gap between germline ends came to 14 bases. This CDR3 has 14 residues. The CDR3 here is CASSWDTKGQPQHF. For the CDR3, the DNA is TGTGCCAGCAGTTGGGACACCAAGGGTCAGCCCCAGCATTTT.

The CDR3 protein is CAISGYPSGGSYNEQFF. The CDR3 nucleotides are TGTGCCATCAGTGGGTACCCTAGCGGGGGCTCCTACAATGAGCAGTTCTTC. The genes are TRBV10-3 and TRBJ2-1; 10 positions agree with TRBD2. Germline V gene lookup returns CDR1 ENHRY and CDR2 SYGVKD. After removal of 4 bases from V and 0 bases from J, the junction contained 6 bases not matched to a gene. This CDR3 region has 17 residues.

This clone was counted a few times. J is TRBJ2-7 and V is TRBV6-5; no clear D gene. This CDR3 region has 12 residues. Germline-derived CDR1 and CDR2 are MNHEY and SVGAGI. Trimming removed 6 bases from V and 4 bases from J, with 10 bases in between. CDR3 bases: TGTGCCAGCAGATCCCTATCATACGAGCAGTACTTC. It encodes CASRSLSYEQYF.

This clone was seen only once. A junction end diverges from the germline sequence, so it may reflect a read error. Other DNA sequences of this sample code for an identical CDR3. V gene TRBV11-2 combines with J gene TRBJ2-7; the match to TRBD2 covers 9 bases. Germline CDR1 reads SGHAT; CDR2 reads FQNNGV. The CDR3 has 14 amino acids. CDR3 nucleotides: TGCGCCAGCAGCCAGGGACTAGCCGCCTACGAGCAGTACTTC. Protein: CASSQGLAAYEQYF.

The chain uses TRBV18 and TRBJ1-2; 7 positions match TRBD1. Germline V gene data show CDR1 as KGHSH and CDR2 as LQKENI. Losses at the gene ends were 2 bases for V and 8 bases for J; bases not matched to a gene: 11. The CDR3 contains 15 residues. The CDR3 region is CASSPNPDRVGGYTF. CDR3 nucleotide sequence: TGTGCCAGCTCACCAAACCCTGACAGGGTGGGAGGCTACACCTTC.

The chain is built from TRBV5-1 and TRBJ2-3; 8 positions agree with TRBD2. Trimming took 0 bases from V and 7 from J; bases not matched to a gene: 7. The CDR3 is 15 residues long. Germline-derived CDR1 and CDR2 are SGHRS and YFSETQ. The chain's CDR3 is CASSLAAGGGNTQYF. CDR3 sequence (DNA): TGCGCCAGCAGCTTGGCGGCGGGGGGCGGTAATACGCAGTATTTT.

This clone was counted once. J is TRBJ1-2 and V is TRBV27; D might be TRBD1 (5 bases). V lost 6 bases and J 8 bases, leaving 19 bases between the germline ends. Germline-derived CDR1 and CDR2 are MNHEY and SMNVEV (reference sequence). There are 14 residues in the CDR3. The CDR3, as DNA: TGTGCCAGCAGCCAAGCGGGGGGGTTGGGGGGCTACACCTTC. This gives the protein CASSQAGGLGGYTF.

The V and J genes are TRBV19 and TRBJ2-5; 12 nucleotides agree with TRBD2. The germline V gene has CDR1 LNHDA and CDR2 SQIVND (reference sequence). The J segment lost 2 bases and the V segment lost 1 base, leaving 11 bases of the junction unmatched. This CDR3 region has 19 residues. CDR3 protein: CASSIGWRRLAGGQETQYF. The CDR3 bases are TGTGCCAGTAGTATAGGTTGGAGGAGGCTAGCGGGGGGGCAAGAGACCCAGTACTTC.

The CDR3 DNA follows: TGTGCCAGCAGCGTCCGGGGGGCACATCCCAACCAAGAGACCCAGTACTTC. Protein: CASSVRGAHPNQETQYF. The chain joins TRBV9 to TRBJ2-5, with D maybe TRBD2 (7 bases). CDR1 and CDR2 from the germline V gene are SGDLS and YYNGEE. V was shortened by 2 bases and J by 0 bases, with 17 bases between the two germline ends. The CDR3 is 17 residues long.

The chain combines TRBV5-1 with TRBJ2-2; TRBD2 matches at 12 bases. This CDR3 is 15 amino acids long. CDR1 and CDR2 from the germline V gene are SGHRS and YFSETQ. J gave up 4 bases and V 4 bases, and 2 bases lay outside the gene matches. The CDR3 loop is CASSKLAGGTGELFF. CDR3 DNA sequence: TGCGCCAGCAGCAAACTAGCGGGGGGCACCGGGGAGCTGTTTTTT.

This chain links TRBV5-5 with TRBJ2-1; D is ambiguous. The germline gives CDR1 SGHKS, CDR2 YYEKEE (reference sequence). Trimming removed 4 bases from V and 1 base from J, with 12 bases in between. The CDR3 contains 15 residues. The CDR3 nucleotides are TGTGCCAGCAGCCCCTCGAGTCTGTCCTACAATGAGCAGTTCTTC. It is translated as CASSPSSLSYNEQFF.

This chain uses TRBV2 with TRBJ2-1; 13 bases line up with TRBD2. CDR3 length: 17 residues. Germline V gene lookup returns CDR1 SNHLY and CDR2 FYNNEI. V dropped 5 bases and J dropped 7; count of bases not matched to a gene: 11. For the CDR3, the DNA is TGTGCCAGCAGTCCAAAAGGACTAGCGGGGGCCCAAAATGAGCAGTTCTTC. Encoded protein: CASSPKGLAGAQNEQFF.

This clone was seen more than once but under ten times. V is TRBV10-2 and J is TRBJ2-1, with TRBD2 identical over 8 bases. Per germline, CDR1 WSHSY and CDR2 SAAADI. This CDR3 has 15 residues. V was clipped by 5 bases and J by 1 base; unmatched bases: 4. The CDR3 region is CASSQPSGSYNEQFF. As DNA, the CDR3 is TGCGCCAGCAGTCAACCTAGCGGGTCCTACAATGAGCAGTTCTTC.

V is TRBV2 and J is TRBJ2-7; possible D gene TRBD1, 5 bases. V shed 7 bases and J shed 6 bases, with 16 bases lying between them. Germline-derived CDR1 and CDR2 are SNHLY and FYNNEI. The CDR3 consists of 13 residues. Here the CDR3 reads CASMVGWGREQYF. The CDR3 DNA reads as TGTGCCAGCATGGTTGGGTGGGGCCGCGAGCAGTACTTC.

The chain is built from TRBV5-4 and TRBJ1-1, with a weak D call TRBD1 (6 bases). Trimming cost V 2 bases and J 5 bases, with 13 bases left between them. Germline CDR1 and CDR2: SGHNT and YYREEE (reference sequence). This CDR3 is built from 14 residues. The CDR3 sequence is CASSFGQLRTEAFF. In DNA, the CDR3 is TGTGCCAGCAGCTTCGGACAGCTCAGAACTGAAGCTTTCTTT.

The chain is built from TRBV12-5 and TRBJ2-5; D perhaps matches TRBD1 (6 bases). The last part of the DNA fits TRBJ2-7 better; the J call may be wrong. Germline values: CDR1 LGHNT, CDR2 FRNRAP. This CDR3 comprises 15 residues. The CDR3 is CASGLGQQGAYEQYF. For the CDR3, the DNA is TGTGCTAGTGGTTTGGGCCAACAGGGCGCTTACGAGCAGTACTTC.

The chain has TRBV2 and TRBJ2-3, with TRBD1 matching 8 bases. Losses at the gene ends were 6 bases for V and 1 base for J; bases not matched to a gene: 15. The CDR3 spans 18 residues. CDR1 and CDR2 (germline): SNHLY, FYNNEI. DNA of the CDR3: TGTGCCAGCAGCCTAGAACAGGCAACAGGGGGTGGCACAGATACGCAGTATTTT. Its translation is CASSLEQATGGGTDTQYF.

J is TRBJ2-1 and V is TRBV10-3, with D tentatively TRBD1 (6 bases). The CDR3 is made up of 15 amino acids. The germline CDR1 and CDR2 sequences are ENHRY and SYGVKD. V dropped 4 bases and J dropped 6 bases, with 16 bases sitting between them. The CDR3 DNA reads TGTGCCATCAGTGTAGAAGGGGGAGTTGGCAATGAGCAGTTCTTC. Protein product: CAISVEGGVGNEQFF.

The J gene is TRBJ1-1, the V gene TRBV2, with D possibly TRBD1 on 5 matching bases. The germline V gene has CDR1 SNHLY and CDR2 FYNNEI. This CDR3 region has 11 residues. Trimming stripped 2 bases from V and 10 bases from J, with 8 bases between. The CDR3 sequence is CASSELGGAFF. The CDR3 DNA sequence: TGTGCCAGCAGTGAACTGGGGGGAGCTTTCTTT.

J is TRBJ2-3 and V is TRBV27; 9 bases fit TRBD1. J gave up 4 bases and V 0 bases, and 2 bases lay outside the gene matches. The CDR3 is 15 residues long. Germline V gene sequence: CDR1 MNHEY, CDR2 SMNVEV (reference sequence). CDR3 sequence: CASSLSTGGADTQYF. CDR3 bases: TGTGCCAGCAGTTTATCGACAGGGGGTGCAGATACGCAGTATTTT.

CDR3 DNA: TGTGCCTGGTCTAAACTCCAGGGGGACGAGCAGTACTTC. As protein: CAWSKLQGDEQYF. This sequence joins TRBV30 and TRBJ2-7; 7 bases fit TRBD1. V gave up 5 bases and J gave up 5 bases; unmatched junction bases: 9. The CDR3 consists of 13 residues. The germline CDR1 and CDR2 sequences are GTSNPN and SVGIG (reference sequence).

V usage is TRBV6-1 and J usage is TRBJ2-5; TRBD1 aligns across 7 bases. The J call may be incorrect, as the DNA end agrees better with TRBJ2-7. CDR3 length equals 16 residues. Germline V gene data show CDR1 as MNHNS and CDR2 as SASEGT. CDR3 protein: CASSEYADRAFYEQYF. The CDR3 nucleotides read TGTGCCAGCAGTGAATATGCCGACAGGGCGTTCTACGAGCAGTACTTC.

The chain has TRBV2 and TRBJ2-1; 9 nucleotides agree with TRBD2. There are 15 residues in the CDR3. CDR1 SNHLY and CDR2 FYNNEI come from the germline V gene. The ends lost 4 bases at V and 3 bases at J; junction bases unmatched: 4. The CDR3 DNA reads TGTGCCAGCAGTGTGGAGCGGGGGGACTACAATGAGCAGTTCTTC. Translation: CASSVERGDYNEQFF.

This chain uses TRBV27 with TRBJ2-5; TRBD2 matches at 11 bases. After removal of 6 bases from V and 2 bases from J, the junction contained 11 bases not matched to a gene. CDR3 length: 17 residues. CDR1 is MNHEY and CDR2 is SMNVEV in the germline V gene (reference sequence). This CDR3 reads CASSLRASGGLQETQYF. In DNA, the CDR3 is TGTGCCAGCAGCCTAAGGGCTAGCGGGGGGTTACAAGAGACCCAGTACTTC.